This T cell receptor beta chain was identified during a study of human T cells and chemical hapten exposure. Study-wide findings and caveats: There were significantly more large CDR3 similarity clusters among expanded TCRs than among controls.

This clonotype was found a few times. Its cognate antigen is unknown. Time point specified: patch test 3, about 24 weeks after DPC sensitization. Documented treatment: therapeutic diphenylcyclopropenone sensitization with weekly scalp DPC. People who gave samples had alopecia, were 18 to 70 years old, and were suitable for DPC. Unseparated into fractions, whole blood served as the source from which total RNA was extracted. From the RACE reads, TCRdb called clonotypes with MiXCR, one entry per CDR3 protein. Among about 200,000 distinct CDR3 sequences listed, around a quarter were seen once. The specimen was whole blood, collected in connection with sensitization to the hapten diphenylcyclopropenone (DPC). This receptor was identified in a woman aged 40 to 55 with alopecia areata. Some clones in this sample may be carry-over from other donors' samples.

CDR3 nucleotides: TGTGCCAGCAAAGATCATAGCGGGAAGTACAATGAGCAGTTCTTC. Translation: CASKDHSGKYNEQFF. The chain couples TRBV7-2 to TRBJ2-1, with TRBD2 identical over 8 bases. Trimming took 7 bases from V and 4 from J; bases not matched to a gene: 9. From germline, CDR1 is SGHTA and CDR2 FQGNSA. The CDR3 spans 15 residues.